This T cell receptor beta chain was recorded in a study of regulatory T cells in long-lasting Graves disease. Regarding time point: newly diagnosed GD, antithyroid drugs for less than 3 months. Isolated PBMC RNA provided the starting material for the TCR library. Investigators prepared the TCR beta libraries by applying iRepertoire HTBI primers and Arm-PCR of CDR3 regions. One entry per CDR3 protein results from TCRdb running MiXCR on the multiplex PCR reads. This repertoire shows some 250,000 distinct CDR3 sequences, approximately 20% found once; its top ten account for 12% to 15%. There are many counts of this clonotype. The CDR3 extends over 15 amino acids. Trimming took 2 bases from V and 5 from J, leaving 13 bases between them. The germline V gene has CDR1 KGHSH and CDR2 LQKENI. These data also formed part of another study, on T cells in Graves' hyperthyroidism and ophthalmopathy.

The sequence was obtained from a woman under 40 with Graves disease. V and J are TRBV18 and TRBJ2-1, with no clear D. The sequencing here drew on peripheral blood mononuclear cells (PBMCs), taken at new diagnosis, from a patient treated with antithyroid drugs. Written as DNA, the CDR3 is TGTGCCAGCTCACCAACATACAGTTTCAACAATGAGCAGTTCTTC. Translation: CASSPTYSFNNEQFF.